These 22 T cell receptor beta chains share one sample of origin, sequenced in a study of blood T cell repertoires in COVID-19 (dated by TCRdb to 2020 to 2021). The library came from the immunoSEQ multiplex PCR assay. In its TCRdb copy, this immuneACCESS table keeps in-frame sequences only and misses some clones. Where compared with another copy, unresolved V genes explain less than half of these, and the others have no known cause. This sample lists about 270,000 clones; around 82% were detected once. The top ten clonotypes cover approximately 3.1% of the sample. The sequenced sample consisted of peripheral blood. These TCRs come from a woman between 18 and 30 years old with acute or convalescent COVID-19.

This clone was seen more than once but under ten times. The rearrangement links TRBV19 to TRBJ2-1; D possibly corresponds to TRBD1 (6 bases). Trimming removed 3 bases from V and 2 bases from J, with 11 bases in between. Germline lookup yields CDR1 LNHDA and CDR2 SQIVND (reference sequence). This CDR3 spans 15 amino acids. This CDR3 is CASSIAWTAYNEQFF. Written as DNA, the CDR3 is TGTGCCAGTAGTATTGCATGGACAGCCTACAATGAGCAGTTCTTC.

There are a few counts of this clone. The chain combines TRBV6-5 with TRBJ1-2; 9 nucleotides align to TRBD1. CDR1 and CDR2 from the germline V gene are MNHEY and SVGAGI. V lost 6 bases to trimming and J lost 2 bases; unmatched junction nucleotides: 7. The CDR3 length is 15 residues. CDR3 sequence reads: CASRQQGAQNYGYTF. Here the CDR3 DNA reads TGTGCCAGCAGGCAACAGGGGGCGCAGAACTATGGCTACACCTTC.

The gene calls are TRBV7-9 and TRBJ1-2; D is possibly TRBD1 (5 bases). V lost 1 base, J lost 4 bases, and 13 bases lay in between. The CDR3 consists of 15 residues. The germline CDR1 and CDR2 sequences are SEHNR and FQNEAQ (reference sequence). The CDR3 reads CASSLGTRGSYGYTF. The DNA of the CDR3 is TGTGCCAGCAGCTTAGGGACAAGGGGAAGCTATGGCTACACCTTC.

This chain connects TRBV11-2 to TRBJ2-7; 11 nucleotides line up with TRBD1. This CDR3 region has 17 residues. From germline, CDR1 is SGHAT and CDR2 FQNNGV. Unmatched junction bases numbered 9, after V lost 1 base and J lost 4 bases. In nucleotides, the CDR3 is TGTGCCAGCAGCTTAGCTCCAGGACAGGGGGCGCGATACGAGCAGTACTTC. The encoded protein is CASSLAPGQGARYEQYF.

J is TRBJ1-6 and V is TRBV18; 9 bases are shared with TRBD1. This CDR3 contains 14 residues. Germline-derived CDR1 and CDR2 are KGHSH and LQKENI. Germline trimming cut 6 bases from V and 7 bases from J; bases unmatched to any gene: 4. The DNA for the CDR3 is TGTGCCAGCTCCCGGGACAGGGTCAATTCACCCCTCCACTTT. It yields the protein CASSRDRVNSPLHF.

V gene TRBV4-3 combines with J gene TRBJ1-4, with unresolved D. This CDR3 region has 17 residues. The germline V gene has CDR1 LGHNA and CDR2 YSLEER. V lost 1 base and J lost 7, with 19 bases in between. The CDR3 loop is CASSQGLWEGPSEKLFF. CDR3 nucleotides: TGCGCCAGCAGCCAAGGCCTCTGGGAGGGTCCCAGTGAAAAACTGTTTTTT.

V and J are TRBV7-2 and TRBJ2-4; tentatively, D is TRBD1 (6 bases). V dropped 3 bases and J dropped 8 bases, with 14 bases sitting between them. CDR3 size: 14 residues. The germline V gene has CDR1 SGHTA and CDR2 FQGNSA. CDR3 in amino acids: CASSLAYAGDIQYF. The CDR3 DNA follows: TGTGCCAGCAGCTTGGCATACGCAGGGGACATTCAGTACTTC.

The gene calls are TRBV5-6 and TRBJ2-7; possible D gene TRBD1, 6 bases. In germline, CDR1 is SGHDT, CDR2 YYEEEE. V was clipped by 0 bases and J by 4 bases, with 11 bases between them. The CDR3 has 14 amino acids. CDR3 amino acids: CASSLGGLGYEQYF. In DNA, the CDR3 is TGTGCCAGCAGCTTGGGGGGGCTTGGGTACGAGCAGTACTTC.

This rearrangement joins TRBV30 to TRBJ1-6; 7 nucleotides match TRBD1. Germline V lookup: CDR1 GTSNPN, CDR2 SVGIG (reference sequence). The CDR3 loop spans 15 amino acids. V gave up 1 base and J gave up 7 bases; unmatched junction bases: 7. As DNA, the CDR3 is TGTGCCTGGAGTGCCCTGGACAGGATAAATTCACCCCTCCACTTT. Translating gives CAWSALDRINSPLHF.

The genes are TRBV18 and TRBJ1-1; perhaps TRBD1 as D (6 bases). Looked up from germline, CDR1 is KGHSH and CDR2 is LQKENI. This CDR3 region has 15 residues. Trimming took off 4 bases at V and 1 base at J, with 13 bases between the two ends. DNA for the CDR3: TGTGCCAGCTCACGAAAAGACAGGCCGAACACTGAAGCTTTCTTT. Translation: CASSRKDRPNTEAFF.

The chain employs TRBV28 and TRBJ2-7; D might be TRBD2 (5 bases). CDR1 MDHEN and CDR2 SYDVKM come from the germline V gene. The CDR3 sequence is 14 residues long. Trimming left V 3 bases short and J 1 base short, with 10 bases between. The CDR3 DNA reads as TGTGCCAGCAGTTTGGGTAGCGATTCCTACGAGCAGTACTTC. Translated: CASSLGSDSYEQYF.

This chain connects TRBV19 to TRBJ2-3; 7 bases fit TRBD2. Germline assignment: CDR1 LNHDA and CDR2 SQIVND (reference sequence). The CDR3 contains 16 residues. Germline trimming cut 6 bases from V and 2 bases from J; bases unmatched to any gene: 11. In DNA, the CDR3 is TGTGCCAGTAGGCCGGGACTAAAGCAAGTCACAGATACGCAGTATTTT. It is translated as CASRPGLKQVTDTQYF.

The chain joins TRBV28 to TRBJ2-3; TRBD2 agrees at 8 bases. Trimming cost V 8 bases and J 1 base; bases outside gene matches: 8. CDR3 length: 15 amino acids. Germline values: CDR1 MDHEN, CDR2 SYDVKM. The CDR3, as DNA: TGTGCCAGCGACCTGGGACTAGGGGGCACAGATACGCAGTATTTT. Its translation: CASDLGLGGTDTQYF.

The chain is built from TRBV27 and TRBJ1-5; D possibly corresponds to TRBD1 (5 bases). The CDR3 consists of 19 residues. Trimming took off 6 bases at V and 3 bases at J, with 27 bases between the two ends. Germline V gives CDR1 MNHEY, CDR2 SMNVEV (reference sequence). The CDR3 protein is CASSLKPGASGTINQPQHF. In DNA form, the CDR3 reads TGTGCCAGCAGCCTAAAACCCGGGGCCTCGGGGACTATCAATCAGCCCCAGCATTTT.

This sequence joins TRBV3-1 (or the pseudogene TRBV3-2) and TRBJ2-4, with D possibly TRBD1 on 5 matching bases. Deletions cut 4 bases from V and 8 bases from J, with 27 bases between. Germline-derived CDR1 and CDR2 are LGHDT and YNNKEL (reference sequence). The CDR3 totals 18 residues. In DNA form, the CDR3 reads TGTGCCAGCAGCCCTATACTTAAAACGGACAAGCTGCGTGACATTCAGTACTTC. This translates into CASSPILKTDKLRDIQYF.

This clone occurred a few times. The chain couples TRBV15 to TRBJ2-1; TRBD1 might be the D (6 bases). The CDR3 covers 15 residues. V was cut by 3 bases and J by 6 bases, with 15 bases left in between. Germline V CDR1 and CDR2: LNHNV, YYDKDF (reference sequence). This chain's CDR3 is CATSRGTGFGNEQFF. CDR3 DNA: TGTGCCACCAGCAGGGGCACAGGGTTTGGCAATGAGCAGTTCTTC.

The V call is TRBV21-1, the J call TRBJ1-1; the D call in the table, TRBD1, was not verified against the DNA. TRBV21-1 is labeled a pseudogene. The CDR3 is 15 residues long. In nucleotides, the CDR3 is TGTGCCAGCAGCAAAATGGGCACAGGGCTAATCGAAGCTTTCTTT. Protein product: CASSKMGTGLIEAFF.

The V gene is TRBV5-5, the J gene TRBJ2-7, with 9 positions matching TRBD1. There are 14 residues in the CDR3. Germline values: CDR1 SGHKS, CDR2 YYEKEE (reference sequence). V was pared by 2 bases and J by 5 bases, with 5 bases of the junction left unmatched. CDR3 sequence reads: CASSFGQGRNEQYF. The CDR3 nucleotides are TGTGCCAGCAGCTTCGGACAGGGGAGGAACGAGCAGTACTTC.

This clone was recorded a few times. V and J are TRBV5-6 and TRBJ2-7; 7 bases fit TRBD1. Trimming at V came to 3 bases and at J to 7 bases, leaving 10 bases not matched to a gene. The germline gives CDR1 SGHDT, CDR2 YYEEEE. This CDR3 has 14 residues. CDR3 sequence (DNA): TGTGCCAGCAGCTCGAAGGGACAGCCGGGAGAGCAGTACTTC. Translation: CASSSKGQPGEQYF.

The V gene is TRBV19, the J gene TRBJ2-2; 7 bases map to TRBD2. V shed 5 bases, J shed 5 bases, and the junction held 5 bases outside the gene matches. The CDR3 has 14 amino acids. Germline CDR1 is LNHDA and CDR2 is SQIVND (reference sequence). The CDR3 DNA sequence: TGTGCCAGTAGTTCTCAGCGGGGAACCGGGGAGCTGTTTTTT. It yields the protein CASSSQRGTGELFF.

CDR3 bases: TGTGCCAGCAGCTCCCCCGGGCTAGCGGGAGGGAGGGGCACAGATACGCAGTATTTT. Translating gives CASSSPGLAGGRGTDTQYF. V and J are TRBV6-6 and TRBJ2-3; 12 positions match TRBD2. CDR3 size: 19 residues. Trimming removed 6 bases from V and 1 base from J; junction bases left unmatched: 14. Germline V gene lookup returns CDR1 MNHNY and CDR2 SVGAGI (reference sequence).

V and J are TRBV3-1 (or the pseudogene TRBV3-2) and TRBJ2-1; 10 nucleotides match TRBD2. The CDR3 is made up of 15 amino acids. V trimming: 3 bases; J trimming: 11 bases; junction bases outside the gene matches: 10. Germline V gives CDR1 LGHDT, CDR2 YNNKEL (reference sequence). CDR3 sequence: CASSHPPGTSDQQFF. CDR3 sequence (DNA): TGTGCCAGCAGCCACCCTCCCGGGACTAGCGACCAGCAGTTCTTC.